This TCR beta chain was sequenced for a study of T cells in Graves' hyperthyroidism and ophthalmopathy. In the study overall: Peripheral blood was acquired at first diagnosis, ahead of any therapy whatsoever.

This clonotype was observed many times. The antigen is unknown. The CDR3 has 16 amino acids. Trimming removed 1 base at V and 4 bases at J, with 16 bases between. Per the germline V gene, CDR1 is KGHSH and CDR2 is LQKENI. Researchers amplified the TCR beta CDR3 regions from RNA transcripts. The HTBI primer set served for first-round RT-PCR of the TCR CDR3. TCRdb called the multiplex PCR reads again in MiXCR, with one record for every CDR3 protein. This sample has under 400,000 distinct CDR3 sequences, with 12% to 15% found just once. A NOSPECS grade of at least 4, a Clinical Activity Score of at least 3 and duration under 3 months were recorded in ophthalmopathy patients. Study-wide points: Blood held most thyroid clonotypes expanded above 0.001 frequency.

This chain uses TRBV18 with TRBJ1-1, with D possibly TRBD1 on 6 matching bases. The source material was blood. This clonotype was sampled from a woman aged 55-69 years with Graves' ophthalmopathy. CDR3 in DNA: TGTGCCAGCTCACCACTTTTTACAGGGACGGGCACTGAAGCTTTCTTT. Protein: CASSPLFTGTGTEAFF.